This TCR beta chain was identified during a study of CD8 T cells in Susac syndrome. Random hexamers served to reverse transcribe roughly 0.45 to 1 ug RNA. With immunoSEQ multiplex PCR, TCR beta CDR3 was amplified across 54 Vbeta and 13 Jbeta. TCRdb re-analysed the immunoSEQ multiplex PCR reads in MiXCR, keeping a single row per CDR3 protein. The sample lists some 96,000 distinct CDR3 sequences, about 94% occurring once. Trimming shortened V by 5 bases and J by 8 bases, and 18 bases separated the two germline ends. The V gene's germline CDR1 is SQVTM and CDR2 ANQGSEA. The CDR3 spans 13 residues. The sample taken for sequencing was CD4+ T cells from PBMCs. This sequence was found in a human donor with Susac syndrome. This chain joins TRBV29-1 and TRBJ1-1; perhaps TRBD1 as D (6 bases). The CDR3 nucleotides read TGCAGCGTTTATGTGGACAGTAGATACGAAGCTTTCTTT. Its protein is CSVYVDSRYEAFF.